This TCR beta chain was obtained from a study of shared clonotypes between healthy human individuals. Study at large: Plates per donor: three CD4 naive, three CD4 memory, two CD8 naive, one CD8 memory. Study-level points and caveats: Clonotype sharing among donors was expected to depend on sequencing depth. Rarefaction revealed incomplete sorted-subset sequencing despite large depth.

Positively selected for CCR7, the CD45RO-negative cells used as naive CD8 cells excluded terminally differentiated effector memory CD45RA+ cells. Only Caucasian adults living in Nashville, Tennessee served as donors. Points on this clone: What it binds is unknown.

Measured with immunoSEQ multiplex PCR; TCRdb has only the in-frame clones, and not every one. The data contain about 2.1 million clones, approximately 92% of them singletons. Germline lookup yields CDR1 MDHEN and CDR2 SYDVKM. This CDR3 region has 14 residues. The V end was cut by 7 bases, the J end by 8 bases, with 20 bases between. The sequence derives from a young man in good health. Some clones in this sample may be carry-over from other donors' samples. Sequencing was done on a sample of naive CD8+ T cells from PBMCs. The gene calls are TRBV28 and TRBJ2-5; a possible D gene is TRBD1 (7 bases). CDR3 loop: CASNEQGGQNTQYF. As DNA, the CDR3 is TGTGCCAGCAACGAGCAGGGGGGACAGAATACCCAGTACTTC.